The clone carrying this T cell receptor (beta chain) appeared a single time. This sample is part of a study of blood T cell repertoires in COVID-19. Per the original methods: Amplification of reference gene primers provided the estimated nucleated cell counts. Profiling relied on immunoSEQ multiplex PCR, and the TCRdb table lists in-frame clones only, not all of them. The DNA gave D and trimming, while V, J and clone size come from that table. The data hold 100,000 to 110,000 clones, with roughly nine tenths observed a single time. V was cut by 5 bases and J by 5 bases, with 21 bases left in between. The CDR3 spans 16 residues. CDR1 and CDR2 (germline): SGHAT, FQNNGV.

The source of this sequence is a man aged 45-60 years with active COVID-19. The V and J genes are TRBV11-2 and TRBJ2-5, with a tentative D call TRBD2 (6 bases). The sequenced material came from peripheral blood. CDR3 sequence: CASSPRPWLATETQYF. CDR3 sequence (DNA): TGTGCCAGCAGCCCTCGGCCATGGCTAGCGACGGAGACCCAGTACTTC.